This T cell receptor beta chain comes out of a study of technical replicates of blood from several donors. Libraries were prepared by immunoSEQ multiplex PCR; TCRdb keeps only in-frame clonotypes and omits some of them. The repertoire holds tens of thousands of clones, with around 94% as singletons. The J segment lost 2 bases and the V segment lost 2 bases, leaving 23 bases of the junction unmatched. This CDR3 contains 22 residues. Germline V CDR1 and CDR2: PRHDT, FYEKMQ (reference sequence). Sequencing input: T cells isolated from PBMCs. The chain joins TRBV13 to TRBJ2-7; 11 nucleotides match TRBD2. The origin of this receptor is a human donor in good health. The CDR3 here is CASSLPRTSGSLRDAPAYEQYF. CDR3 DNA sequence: TGTGCCAGCAGCTTACCCCGAACTAGCGGGAGCCTCCGGGACGCACCTGCCTACGAGCAGTACTTC.